This entry describes one TCR beta chain. The sample is drawn from a study of shared clonotypes between healthy human individuals. The table came from immunoSEQ multiplex PCR; TCRdb's copy has only in-frame clones and leaves some out. The sample carries some 900,000 clones, over 75% recorded once. The V gene's germline CDR1 is SGDLS and CDR2 YYNGEE. V shed 4 bases, J shed 4 bases, and the junction held 6 bases outside the gene matches. This CDR3 is built from 15 residues. The receptor comes from a man younger than 30 in good health. The genes are TRBV9 and TRBJ2-1; 9 nucleotides line up with TRBD2. Sequencing was done on a sample of memory CD4+ T cells sorted from blood. Stated subset: CD45RA-negative fraction. CDR3 protein: CASSTGTSSYNEQFF. In DNA form, the CDR3 reads TGTGCCAGCAGCACCGGGACTAGCAGTTACAATGAGCAGTTCTTC.